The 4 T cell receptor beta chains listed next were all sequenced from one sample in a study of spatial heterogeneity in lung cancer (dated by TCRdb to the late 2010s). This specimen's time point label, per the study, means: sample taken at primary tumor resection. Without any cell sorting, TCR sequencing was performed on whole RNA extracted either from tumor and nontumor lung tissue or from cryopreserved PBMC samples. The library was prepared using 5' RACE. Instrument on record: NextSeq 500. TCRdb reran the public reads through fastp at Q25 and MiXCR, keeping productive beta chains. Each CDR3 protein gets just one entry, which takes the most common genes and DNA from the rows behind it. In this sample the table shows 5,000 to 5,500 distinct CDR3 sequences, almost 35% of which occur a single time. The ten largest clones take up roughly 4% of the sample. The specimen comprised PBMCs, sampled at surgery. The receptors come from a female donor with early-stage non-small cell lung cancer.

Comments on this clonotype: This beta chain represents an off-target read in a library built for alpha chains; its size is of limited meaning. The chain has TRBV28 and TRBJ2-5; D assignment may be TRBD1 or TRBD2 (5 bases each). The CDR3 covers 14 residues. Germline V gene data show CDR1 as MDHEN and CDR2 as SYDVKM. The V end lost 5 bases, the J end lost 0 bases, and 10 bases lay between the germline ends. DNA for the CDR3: TGTGCCAGCAGTCGTTGGGGGTACCAAGAGACCCAGTACTTC. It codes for CASSRWGYQETQYF.

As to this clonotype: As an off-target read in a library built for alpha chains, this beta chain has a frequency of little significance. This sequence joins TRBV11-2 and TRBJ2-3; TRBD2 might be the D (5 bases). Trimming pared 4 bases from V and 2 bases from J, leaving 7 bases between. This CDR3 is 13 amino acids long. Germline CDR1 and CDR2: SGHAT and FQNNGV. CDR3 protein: CASSSDFTDTQYF. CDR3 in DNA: TGTGCCAGCAGCTCGGACTTCACAGATACGCAGTATTTT.

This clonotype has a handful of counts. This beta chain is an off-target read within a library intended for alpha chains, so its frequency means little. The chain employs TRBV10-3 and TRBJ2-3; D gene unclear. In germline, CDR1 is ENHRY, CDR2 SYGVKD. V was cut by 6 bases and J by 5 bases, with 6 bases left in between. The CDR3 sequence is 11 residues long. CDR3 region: CAISERDTQYF. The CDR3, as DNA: TGTGCCATCAGCGAGAGAGATACGCAGTATTTT.

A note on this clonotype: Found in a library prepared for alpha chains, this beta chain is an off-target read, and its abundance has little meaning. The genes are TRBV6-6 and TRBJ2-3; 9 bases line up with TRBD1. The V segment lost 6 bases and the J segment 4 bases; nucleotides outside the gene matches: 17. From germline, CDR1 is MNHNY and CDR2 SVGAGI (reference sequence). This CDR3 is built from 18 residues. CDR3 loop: CASRTLPWTGELADTQYF. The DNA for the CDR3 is TGTGCCAGCAGAACGCTACCCTGGACAGGGGAGTTGGCAGATACGCAGTATTTT.